Following are 22 T cell receptor beta chains from one sample sequenced in a study of molecular identifiers for immune sequencing clone quantification. TCRdb re-called the PCR reads through MiXCR, storing one row per CDR3 protein. The sample holds around 300,000 distinct CDR3 sequences, roughly 24% seen once. Input material: naive CD8+ T cells from blood, with Jurkat cell RNA spiked in. Documented subset: FACS-sorted CD8+CD4-CCR7+CD45RA+ naive T cells. All receptors come from a human donor in good health. Some libraries in this study had Jurkat cell RNA spiked in.

This clonotype turned up a few times. This chain links TRBV14 with TRBJ2-1, with 15 nucleotides matching TRBD2. CDR3 length equals 16 residues. The germline V gene has CDR1 SGHDN and CDR2 FVKESK. The V gene end was trimmed by 6 bases and the J gene end by 4 bases; junction bases not matched to a gene: 4. CDR3 sequence (DNA): TGTGCCAGCAGGCCCGGACTAGCGGGGGGGTACAATGAGCAGTTCTTC. This gives the protein CASRPGLAGGYNEQFF.

This clonotype was picked up many times. The gene calls are TRBV24-1 and TRBJ2-2, with D possibly matching TRBD2 (5 bases). The germline V gene has CDR1 KGHDR and CDR2 SFDVKD. Trimming took off 11 bases at V and 2 bases at J, with 14 bases between the two ends. There are 14 residues in the CDR3. CDR3 protein: CANPWRTNTGELFF. The DNA for the CDR3 is TGTGCCAACCCGTGGAGGACCAACACCGGGGAGCTGTTTTTT.

With respect to this clonotype: This may be a read error, as it is one base from a much larger clone. The rearrangement uses TRBV29-1 and TRBJ1-2, with TRBD1 as a possible D gene (5 bases). V was shortened by 7 bases and J by 3 bases, with 12 bases between the two germline ends. Looked up from germline, CDR1 is SQVTM and CDR2 is ANQGSEA. The CDR3 extends over 12 amino acids. Here the CDR3 DNA reads TGCAGCGGTGCTGGGACGGACTATGGCTACACCTTC. Protein sequence: CSGAGTDYGYTF.

The chain uses TRBV6-2 or TRBV6-3 and TRBJ1-1, with TRBD1 matching over 7 bases. CDR3 length equals 15 residues. From germline, CDR1 is MNHEY and CDR2 SVGEGT. Trimming took 6 bases from V and 0 from J; bases not matched to a gene: 7. The CDR3, as DNA: TGTGCCAGCAGACCCCACAGGGGCTTGAACACTGAAGCTTTCTTT. Encoded protein: CASRPHRGLNTEAFF.

This clonotype was observed at least ten times. V is TRBV6-6 and J is TRBJ2-3; D ambiguous. In germline, CDR1 is MNHNY, CDR2 SVGAGI (reference sequence). V was cut by 4 bases and J by 3 bases, with 11 bases left in between. The CDR3 extends over 14 amino acids. CDR3 in DNA: TGTGCCAGCAGTTCGGGCCATTTTACAGATACGCAGTATTTT. It codes for CASSSGHFTDTQYF.

The chain employs TRBV28 and TRBJ2-3; D possibly corresponds to TRBD1 (6 bases). Trimming stripped 6 bases from V and 5 bases from J, with 21 bases between. This CDR3 region has 16 residues. The germline CDR1 and CDR2 sequences are MDHEN and SYDVKM. CDR3 sequence reads: CASRAGDDLQEDTQYF. CDR3 nucleotide sequence: TGTGCCAGCAGGGCAGGGGACGATCTTCAGGAAGATACGCAGTATTTT.

Concerning this clonotype: A much larger clone lies a single base off, so this may be a read error. This rearrangement joins TRBV4-3 to TRBJ1-1; no reliable D call. Germline CDR1 reads LGHNA; CDR2 reads YSLEER. This CDR3 region has 13 residues. The CDR3 DNA sequence: TGCGCCAGCCGCCAAGTCGTGAACACTGAAGCTTTCTTT. This translates into CASRQVVNTEAFF.

At least ten counts were recorded for this clonotype. This chain uses TRBV5-4 with TRBJ2-5; D is undetermined. The CDR3 loop spans 13 amino acids. With 2 bases removed from V and 0 bases from J, the gap between germline ends came to 5 bases. Germline V CDR1 and CDR2: SGHNT, YYREEE (reference sequence). CDR3 bases: TGTGCCAGCAGCTTCCAAGACCAAGAGACCCAGTACTTC. This gives the protein CASSFQDQETQYF.

This clonotype was counted many times. This chain links TRBV2 with TRBJ2-3; D is perhaps TRBD1 (6 bases). Germline CDR1 and CDR2: SNHLY and FYNNEI. CDR3 length: 12 residues. The V and J ends lost 6 bases and 8 bases respectively, with 12 bases between them. CDR3: CASSEIGGTQYF. CDR3 nucleotides: TGTGCCAGCAGCGAAATAGGGGGTACGCAGTATTTT. The variable domain in full, with the rest retrieved from reference TRBV2 and TRBJ2-3, is EPEVTQTPSHQVTQMGQEVILRCVPISNHLYFYWYRQILGQKVEFLVSFYNNEISEKSEIFDDQFSVERPDGSNFTLKIRSTKLEDSAMYFCASSEIGGTQYFGPGTRLTVL.

Regarding this clonotype: Possible read error: a much larger clone is one base away. This chain joins TRBV7-6 and TRBJ2-7; a weak D match, TRBD1 (6 bases). V shed 5 bases and J shed 2 bases, with 13 bases lying between them. Germline CDR1 is SGHVS and CDR2 is FNYEAQ. The length of the CDR3 is 14 residues. DNA of the CDR3: TGTGCCAGCAGCGATGGACAGTGCACCTACGAGCAGTACTTC. It specifies CASSDGQCTYEQYF.

This clonotype appeared a single time. V and J are TRBV24-1 and TRBJ2-1, with a tentative D call TRBD1 (6 bases). Trimming cost V 0 bases and J 7 bases, with 9 bases left between them. Germline V gene data show CDR1 as KGHDR and CDR2 as SFDVKD. The CDR3 is 14 residues long. This CDR3 reads CATSDLTGPNEQFF. CDR3 bases: TGTGCCACCAGTGATTTGACAGGGCCGAATGAGCAGTTCTTC.

This clonotype was seen more than once but under ten times. V usage is TRBV24-1 and J usage is TRBJ1-1; unclear D gene. Trimming shortened V by 9 bases and J by 5 bases, and 6 bases separated the two germline ends. CDR1 and CDR2 (germline): KGHDR, SFDVKD. The CDR3 spans 10 residues. In DNA, the CDR3 is TGTGCCACCCCGAGTACTGAAGCTTTCTTT. Translating it yields CATPSTEAFF.

V and J are TRBV20-1 and TRBJ2-5; a possible D gene is TRBD1 (5 bases). The CDR3 sequence is 13 residues long. CDR1 and CDR2 from the germline V gene are DFQATT and SNEGSKA (reference sequence). The ends were cut back, 3 bases at V and 0 bases at J, with 8 bases in the middle. CDR3 sequence (DNA): TGCAGTGCTAGTAAGGGGTACCAAGAGACCCAGTACTTC. This translates into CSASKGYQETQYF.

This clonotype was observed at least ten times. The rearrangement uses TRBV24-1 and TRBJ2-1; D not certain. CDR3 size: 12 residues. Germline V gene data show CDR1 as KGHDR and CDR2 as SFDVKD. With 1 base removed from V and 10 bases from J, the gap between germline ends came to 7 bases. CDR3 in amino acids: CATSDFSREQFF. The CDR3 nucleotides are TGTGCCACCAGTGATTTTAGCAGAGAGCAGTTCTTC.

Concerning this clonotype itself: Possible read error: a much larger clone is one base away. The rearrangement joins TRBV7-9 to TRBJ2-3, with no clear D. V lost 6 bases to trimming and J lost 2 bases, with 15 bases between them. The germline V gene encodes CDR1 SEHNR and CDR2 FQNEAQ (reference sequence). CDR3 size: 15 residues. CDR3 residues: CASRAEPPNTDTQYF. The CDR3 DNA reads as TGTGCCAGCAGAGCTGAACCGCCAAACACAGATACGCAGTATTTT.

This chain uses TRBV6-5 with TRBJ1-1; no reliable D call. Trimming left V 6 bases short and J 12 bases short, with 17 bases between. Germline lookup yields CDR1 MNHEY and CDR2 SVGAGI. The length of the CDR3 is 12 residues. The CDR3 loop is CASSDSIGQTFF. CDR3 nucleotides: TGTGCCAGCAGCGACTCTATTGGTCAAACTTTCTTT.

Turning to this clonotype: At one boundary the junction diverges from the germline segment, which might be a read error. This chain connects TRBV28 to TRBJ2-2, with 12 nucleotides matching TRBD1. CDR1 and CDR2 (germline): MDHEN, SYDVKM. The CDR3 is 15 amino acids. Here the CDR3 reads CAGGSGTGGFGEPFF. The CDR3 DNA is TGTGCCGGCGGATCCGGGACAGGGGGCTTTGGGGAGCCGTTTTTT.

This clonotype was recorded many times. V usage is TRBV11-2 and J usage is TRBJ2-3; no clear D. This CDR3 region has 11 residues. Germline assignment: CDR1 SGHAT and CDR2 FQNNGV. The V end was cut by 2 bases, the J end by 4 bases, with 1 base between. The CDR3 protein is CASSLPDTQYF. CDR3 sequence (DNA): TGTGCCAGCAGCTTACCAGATACGCAGTATTTT. Full variable domain (missing parts from reference TRBV11-2 and TRBJ2-3): EAGVAQSPRYKIIEKRQSVAFWCNPISGHATLYWYQQILGQGPKLLIQFQNNGVVDDSQLPKDRFSAERLKGVDSTLKIQPAKLEDSAVYLCASSLPDTQYFGPGTRLTVL.

A word on this clonotype: A much bigger clone sits one base away, suggesting this may be a read error. A read error is likely, as this CDR3 ends without the conserved phenylalanine or tryptophan. V and J are TRBV7-9 and TRBJ2-3; 10 bases are shared with TRBD1. With V trimmed by 3 bases and J by 5 bases, 5 bases remained unmatched. Per germline, CDR1 SEHNR and CDR2 FQNEAQ (reference sequence). There are 15 residues in the CDR3. The chain's CDR3 is CASSFGTGVVDTQYS. DNA for the CDR3: TGTGCCAGCAGCTTTGGGACAGGGGTCGTAGATACGCAGTATTCT.

Notes on this clonotype: The junction and the germline gene differ at one end; a read error may be behind it. The rearrangement links TRBV29-1 to TRBJ1-2, with 9 bases lining up with TRBD1. Germline CDR1 reads SQVTM; CDR2 reads ANQGSEA. The CDR3 runs 14 residues. CDR3 nucleotide sequence: TGCAGCGTCGAAGGGACAGGGATGGACTATGGCTACACCTTC. Protein: CSVEGTGMDYGYTF.

At least ten counts were recorded for this clonotype. V and J are TRBV27 and TRBJ2-7; TRBD1 matches 8 bases. Germline V gene lookup returns CDR1 MNHEY and CDR2 SMNVEV (reference sequence). V lost 0 bases, J lost 7 bases, and 5 bases stayed unmatched. The CDR3 length is 14 residues. DNA for the CDR3: TGTGCCAGCAGTTTATCTGGCAGGGGGCGTGAGCAGTACTTC. Amino acids: CASSLSGRGREQYF.

The chain recombines TRBV19 with TRBJ2-6; D perhaps matches TRBD1 (5 bases). Germline CDR1 is LNHDA and CDR2 is SQIVND (reference sequence). The CDR3 loop spans 16 amino acids. The V end was cut by 3 bases, the J end by 2 bases, with 11 bases between. This CDR3 reads CASSMSSRAGANVLTF. In DNA, the CDR3 is TGTGCCAGTAGTATGAGTAGCAGGGCTGGGGCCAACGTCCTGACTTTC. Drawing the rest from reference TRBV19 and TRBJ2-6, the complete variable domain is DGGITQSPKYLFRKEGQNVTLSCEQNLNHDAMYWYRQDPGQGLRLIYYSQIVNDFQKGDIAEGYSVSREKKESFPLTVTSAQKNPTAFYLCASSMSSRAGANVLTFGAGSRLTVL.